This section outlines one T cell receptor beta chain sequence together with its context. The source of the sample is a study of blood T cell repertoires in COVID-19. About the study: The United States, Italy and Spain supplied acute and convalescent COVID-19 samples. PBMCs, B-cell-depleted T cells, or T cells provided the cDNA or gDNA that made up the material.

CDR3 length: 13 residues. CDR1 and CDR2 (germline): LNHDA, SQIVND (reference sequence). V was pared by 5 bases and J by 0 bases, with 7 bases between. In the source study's methods: Reference gene primer amplification yielded estimated nucleated cell counts. The table came from immunoSEQ multiplex PCR; TCRdb's copy has only in-frame clones and leaves some out. That table gives V, J and clone size, and the DNA gave D and trimming. The sample shows approximately 220,000 clones, roughly nine tenths of them seen only once. The source material was peripheral blood. This chain connects TRBV19 to TRBJ1-1; D remains unclear. The TCR sequence derives from a man in his forties or fifties with acute or convalescent COVID-19. The CDR3 here is CASSEALNTEAFF. CDR3 DNA: TGTGCCAGTAGTGAAGCTTTGAACACTGAAGCTTTCTTT.